Listed below are T cell receptor beta chains from one sample, sequenced in a study of T cell responses to AZD1222 COVID-19 vaccine. Sequencing used immunoSEQ multiplex PCR; TCRdb keeps in-frame clones, though not all of them. The sample records about 93,000 clones, approximately 90% being singletons. The source was peripheral blood, collected 28 days after the second AZD1222 dose. These receptors originate from an adult who received the AZD1222 COVID-19 vaccine. The CDR3 runs from the conserved cysteine through the conserved F or W. A D gene is named only where the DNA matches it firmly. A clone size is listed for some rows: how often the clone was seen (once, few, many), or a class if it is expanded.

clone size,D gene,V gene,J gene,CDR3 DNA,CDR3 protein
NA,TRBD1,TRBV27,TRBJ2-1,TGTGCCAGCAGACCAGCCACGGGGACAGGGGTTAATGAGCAGTTCTTC,CASRPATGTGVNEQFF
NA,TRBD2,TRBV7-2,TRBJ2-7,TGTGCCAGCAGCTTAGGATGGGGGACTAGCGGTTACGAGCAGTACTTC,CASSLGWGTSGYEQYF
few,TRBD2,TRBV6-1,TRBJ2-2,TGTGCCAGCAGTGCCTGGAGTAGCGGGAGGGCCGTCACCGGGGAGCTGTTTTTT,CASSAWSSGRAVTGELFF
NA,NA,TRBV6-5,TRBJ1-5,TGTGCCAGCCGGGGGAATCAGCCCCAGCATTTT,CASRGNQPQHF
NA,NA,TRBV18,TRBJ2-7,TGTGCCAGCTCACCACTGGGGCCGTACGAGCAGTACTTC,CASSPLGPYEQYF
NA,TRBD2,TRBV14,TRBJ2-7,TGTGCCAGCAGCGCGGGACTAGCGGGAGGGTACGAGCAGTACTTC,CASSAGLAGGYEQYF
NA,NA,TRBV6-2/TRBV6-3,TRBJ1-2,TGTGCCAGCAGCCAATTAAGAGGGAGCTATGGCTACACCTTC,CASSQLRGSYGYTF
NA,TRBD1,TRBV20-1,TRBJ1-3,TGCAGTGCTAGTGGAGGGGGCGGAAACACCATATATTTT,CSASGGGGNTIYF
NA,TRBD1,TRBV30,TRBJ1-5,TGTGCCTCGCAGGGGGCCGGCAATCAGCCCCAGCATTTT,CASQGAGNQPQHF
NA,NA,TRBV2,TRBJ2-2,TGTGCCAGCAGTAACGATTACACCGGGGAGTTGTTTTTT,CASSNDYTGELFF
NA,NA,TRBV7-9,TRBJ1-6,TGTGCCAGCAGCTTGGGCAATTCACCCCTCCACTTT,CASSLGNSPLHF
NA,NA,TRBV6-5,TRBJ1-3,TGTGCCGGAAGGACTAGCTCTGGAAACACCATATATTTT,CAGRTSSGNTIYF
NA,NA,TRBV5-1,TRBJ1-1,TGCGCCAGCAGCTTGTCAGGGCTGAACACTGAAGCTTTCTTT,CASSLSGLNTEAFF
NA,NA,TRBV19,TRBJ2-3,TGTGCCAGTAGTATAGCGGGGGCCACAGATACGCAGTATTTT,CASSIAGATDTQYF
once,TRBD1,TRBV5-1,TRBJ1-2,TGCGCCAGCAGCTCGAAGACAGGGGGCGGGACCTATGGCTACACCTTC,CASSSKTGGGTYGYTF
NA,NA,TRBV4-3,TRBJ1-1,TGCGCCAGCAGCCAAGGAGGGGAGACTGAAGCTTTCTTT,CASSQGGETEAFF
NA,NA,TRBV3-1/TRBV3-2,TRBJ2-7,TGTGCCAGCAGCCAAGATCCGGGATACGAGCAGTACTTC,CASSQDPGYEQYF
NA,NA,TRBV6-5,TRBJ2-6,TGTGCCAGCAGTTACCTCCTCTCTGGGGCCAACGTCCTGACTTTC,CASSYLLSGANVLTF
once,NA,TRBV28,TRBJ1-3,TGTGCCAGCAGGGGGGGGATTGACTCTGGAAACACCATATATTTT,CASRGGIDSGNTIYF
NA,NA,TRBV4-2,TRBJ1-4,TGTGCCAGCAGCCTAAGTGTCGAGGCGAATGAAAAACTGTTTTTT,CASSLSVEANEKLFF
NA,NA,TRBV7-8,TRBJ2-7,TGTGCCAGCAGGGAGTTCCAGGGCCCAAACTACGAGCAGTACTTC,CASREFQGPNYEQYF
NA,NA,TRBV5-6,TRBJ1-2,TGTGCCAGCAGCTTTCGCGGAAACTATGGCTACACCTTC,CASSFRGNYGYTF
once,NA,TRBV6-6,TRBJ1-1,TGTGCCAGCGTCCAGGTGCGGAACACTGAAGCTTTCTTT,CASVQVRNTEAFF
few,NA,TRBV13,TRBJ2-2,TGTGCCAGCAGCTTCCGGACTCTCTCCACGGTTGGGGAGCTGTTTTTT,CASSFRTLSTVGELFF
NA,NA,TRBV6-2/TRBV6-3,TRBJ1-5,TGTGCCAGCAGTTACAGAAAAAGGGGAGGAAATCAGCCCCAGCATTTT,CASSYRKRGGNQPQHF
NA,TRBD2,TRBV19,TRBJ2-1,TGTGCCAGTAAAGAGACTAGCGGGAGCGGGCAGTTCTTC,CASKETSGSGQFF
NA,TRBD2,TRBV6-4,TRBJ2-1,TGTGCCAGCAGTGTAAGCGGGAGCTCCTACAATGAGCAGTTCTTC,CASSVSGSSYNEQFF
once,TRBD2,TRBV7-8,TRBJ2-1,TGTGCCAGCAGCCCGGGACTAGCGAGGGACAATGAGCAGTTCTTC,CASSPGLARDNEQFF
NA,NA,TRBV3-1/TRBV3-2,TRBJ2-2,TGTGCCAGCAGCCCTCCCGGCTCGAGACAGATCACCGGGGAGCTGTTTTTT,CASSPPGSRQITGELFF
NA,NA,TRBV7-9,TRBJ1-4,TGTGCCAGCAGCGCGTACACTGCAACTAATGAAAAACTGTTTTTT,CASSAYTATNEKLFF
NA,NA,TRBV7-6,TRBJ1-3,TGTGCCAGCAGCCCTCGAATGGCGACTGACGGAAACACCATATATTTT,CASSPRMATDGNTIYF
NA,TRBD2,TRBV5-1,TRBJ2-7,TGCGCCAGCGGCAGGCGGGAGAAGGACGAGCAGTACTTC,CASGRREKDEQYF
NA,NA,TRBV6-5,TRBJ2-1,TGTGCCAGCAGTTACTCGCCGGGACTTAACAATGAGCAGTTCTTC,CASSYSPGLNNEQFF
NA,NA,TRBV5-1,TRBJ2-7,TGCGCCAGCAGCTTGGCTTTAGGCGAGCAGTACTTC,CASSLALGEQYF
NA,TRBD1,TRBV19,TRBJ1-6,TGTGCCAGTAGGGGACAGGGGGGCTATAATTCACCCCTCCACTTT,CASRGQGGYNSPLHF
NA,NA,TRBV10-3,TRBJ1-5,TGTGCCATCTGGGATGGGGGTAGTCAGCCCCAGCATTTT,CAIWDGGSQPQHF
once,NA,TRBV2,TRBJ1-1,TGTGCCAGCAGCGTGGGGGCGTTGAACACTGAAGCTTTCTTT,CASSVGALNTEAFF
NA,NA,TRBV10-3,TRBJ1-1,TGTGCCATCAGTGCCATTGGGGGGGCTAATTTCACTGAAGCTTTCTTT,CAISAIGGANFTEAFF
NA,NA,TRBV4-2,TRBJ1-2,TGTGCCAGCAGCCAAGCATCAGAGCAGGGACCCTATGGCTACACCTTC,CASSQASEQGPYGYTF
once,NA,TRBV20-1,TRBJ1-3,TGCAGTGCTAGAGAAGGAAACACCATATATTTT,CSAREGNTIYF
NA,NA,TRBV7-3,TRBJ2-2,TGTGCCAGCAGCTTTGGAGGGAACACCGGGGAGCTGTTTTTT,CASSFGGNTGELFF
NA,NA,TRBV19,TRBJ1-2,TGTGCCAGTAGTAGAGGGACCGAAGACTATGGCTACACCTTC,CASSRGTEDYGYTF
NA,TRBD1,TRBV11-3,TRBJ2-7,TGTGCCAGCAGACCGACCGGGACAGGGGATGAACCTACGGACGAGCAGTACTTC,CASRPTGTGDEPTDEQYF
NA,NA,TRBV19,TRBJ2-7,TGTGCCAGTAGTATTCCCCTTACAGGGCTGGACCTTCCCGTCAACTACGAGCAGTACTTC,CASSIPLTGLDLPVNYEQYF
NA,NA,TRBV28,TRBJ2-1,TGTGCCAGCAGTTTTTCCCGCTCCTACAATGAGCAGTTCTTC,CASSFSRSYNEQFF
NA,TRBD2,TRBV7-9,TRBJ2-3,TGTGCCAGCAGCTTAGCACTAGCGGGGGGCACAGATACGCAGTATTTT,CASSLALAGGTDTQYF
NA,NA,TRBV7-2,TRBJ1-1,TGTGCCAGCAGCTTCCACTCGATGGGGGGGTTGGGGACTGAAGCTTTCTTT,CASSFHSMGGLGTEAFF
NA,NA,TRBV27,TRBJ2-7,TGTGCCAGCAGTTTATCTCCCGGCACGGGCTACTCCTACGAGCAGTACTTC,CASSLSPGTGYSYEQYF
NA,TRBD1,TRBV6-6,TRBJ1-2,TGTGCCAGCAGACAAGGACAGGGAGGGGATGGCTACACCTTC,CASRQGQGGDGYTF
NA,NA,TRBV5-6,TRBJ2-1,TGTGCCAGCAGCATTTACCCGGGACCGACGAAGTTCTTC,CASSIYPGPTKFF
NA,TRBD2,TRBV7-8,TRBJ2-4,TGTGCCAGCAGCTTTCTAGCGGGAGGCCTTGGGGCCAAAAACATTCAGTACTTC,CASSFLAGGLGAKNIQYF
NA,TRBD2,TRBV7-2,TRBJ2-1,TGTGCCAGCAGCTTAGGGTCCACTAGCGGAACAATACAGTTCTTC,CASSLGSTSGTIQFF
NA,TRBD1,TRBV7-2,TRBJ1-2,TGTGCCAGCAGCAAGGACAGGGTCGGCGGCTACACCTTC,CASSKDRVGGYTF
NA,TRBD2,TRBV7-2,TRBJ2-7,TGTGCCAGCAGCTTGGAAGGACTAGCGGGGGGTAGGACCTACGAGCAGTACTTC,CASSLEGLAGGRTYEQYF
NA,NA,TRBV9,TRBJ2-1,TGTGCCAGCAGCGTAACCTGGGGCCCCAATTCCTACAATGAGCAGTTCTTC,CASSVTWGPNSYNEQFF